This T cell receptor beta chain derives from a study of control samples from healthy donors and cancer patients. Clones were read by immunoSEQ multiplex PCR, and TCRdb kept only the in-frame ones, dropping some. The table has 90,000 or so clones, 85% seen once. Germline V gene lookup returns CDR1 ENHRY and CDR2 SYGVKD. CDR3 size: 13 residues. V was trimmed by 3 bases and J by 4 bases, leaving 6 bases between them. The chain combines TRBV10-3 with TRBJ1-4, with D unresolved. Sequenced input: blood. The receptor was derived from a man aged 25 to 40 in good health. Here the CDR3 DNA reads TGTGCCATCAGTGACAGCTTTAATGAAAAACTGTTTTTT. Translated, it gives CAISDSFNEKLFF.